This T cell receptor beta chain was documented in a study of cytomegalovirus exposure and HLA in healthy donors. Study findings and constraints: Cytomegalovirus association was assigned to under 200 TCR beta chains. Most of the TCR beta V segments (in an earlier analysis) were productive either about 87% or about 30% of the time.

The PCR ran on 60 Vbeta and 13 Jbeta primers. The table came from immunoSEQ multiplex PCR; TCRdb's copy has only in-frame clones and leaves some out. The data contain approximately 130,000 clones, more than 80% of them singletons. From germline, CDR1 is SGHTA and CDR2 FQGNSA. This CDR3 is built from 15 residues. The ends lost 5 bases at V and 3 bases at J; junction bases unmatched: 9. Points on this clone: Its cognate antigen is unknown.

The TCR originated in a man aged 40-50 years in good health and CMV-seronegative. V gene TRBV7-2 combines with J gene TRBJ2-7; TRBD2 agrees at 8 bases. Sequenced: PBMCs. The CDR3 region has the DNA TGTGCCAGCAGCCCATCCACCGGGACTAGCTACGAGCAGTACTTC. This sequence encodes CASSPSTGTSYEQYF.